The next 17 T cell receptor beta chains were all read from a single sample in a study of blood T cell repertoires in COVID-19. The repertoire was sequenced with immunoSEQ multiplex PCR; TCRdb's copy has only in-frame clones and lacks some. The sample consists of some 45,000 clones, 83% of them appearing once. Sequenced input: peripheral blood. The origin of the receptors is an elderly man in a cohort sampled during active COVID-19.

This clone was seen once. This chain connects TRBV5-1 to TRBJ2-5, with a tentative D call TRBD2 (7 bases). V was pared by 0 bases and J by 3 bases, with 12 bases between. The CDR3 is 15 residues long. The germline CDR1 and CDR2 sequences are SGHRS and YFSETQ. The CDR3 DNA is TGCGCCAGCAGCTTGGGGGGAGGGGGGGAAGAGACCCAGTACTTC. This encodes CASSLGGGGEETQYF.

Only one count was recorded for this clone. This sequence joins TRBV28 and TRBJ2-3; the D gene is possibly TRBD1 (5 bases). V gave up 6 bases and J gave up 3 bases, with 13 bases separating them. This CDR3 has 14 amino acids. Germline loops: CDR1 MDHEN, CDR2 SYDVKM. The CDR3 protein is CASREIRETDTQYF. CDR3 DNA: TGTGCCAGCAGAGAAATCAGGGAAACAGATACGCAGTATTTT.

The J gene is TRBJ2-2, the V gene TRBV9; tentative D call: TRBD2 (6 bases). Trimming took 0 bases from V and 1 from J, leaving 10 bases between them. CDR3 length: 16 amino acids. Germline CDR1 SGDLS, CDR2 YYNGEE. CDR3 loop: CASSVERAGNTGELFF. The CDR3 DNA reads TGTGCCAGCAGCGTAGAGCGGGCGGGGAACACCGGGGAGCTGTTTTTT.

This clone was detected only once. Other DNA sequences in the sample encode the same CDR3. The rearrangement links TRBV18 to TRBJ2-1; possibly TRBD2 for D (5 bases). Germline V gene sequence: CDR1 KGHSH, CDR2 LQKENI. The CDR3 totals 15 residues. Trimming took 2 bases from V and 3 from J, leaving 11 bases between them. The CDR3 bases are TGTGCCAGCTCACCAAGCGGAAGGATCTACAATGAGCAGTTCTTC. Translating it yields CASSPSGRIYNEQFF.

The gene calls are TRBV19 and TRBJ1-4; 8 nucleotides align to TRBD1. The germline V gene encodes CDR1 LNHDA and CDR2 SQIVND (reference sequence). The CDR3 spans 14 residues. The ends lost 5 bases at V and 13 bases at J; junction bases unmatched: 12. In nucleotides, the CDR3 is TGTGCCAGTAGTGCACAGGGGGGTCGGGGTCGACTGTTTTTT. As protein: CASSAQGGRGRLFF. Variable domain in full (rest from reference TRBV19 and TRBJ1-4): DGGITQSPKYLFRKEGQNVTLSCEQNLNHDAMYWYRQDPGQGLRLIYYSQIVNDFQKGDIAEGYSVSREKKESFPLTVTSAQKNPTAFYLCASSAQGGRGRLFFGSGTQLSVL.

J is TRBJ2-1 and V is TRBV2; D possibly corresponds to TRBD2 (5 bases). Germline CDR1 is SNHLY and CDR2 is FYNNEI. Trimming removed 6 bases at V and 9 bases at J, with 15 bases between. This CDR3 is built from 13 residues. The CDR3 loop is CASSGVNEGEQFF. For the CDR3, the DNA is TGTGCCAGCAGCGGGGTAAACGAGGGTGAGCAGTTCTTC.

CDR3: CASSPRTGYYGYTF. DNA of the CDR3: TGTGCCAGCAGCCCACGGACAGGGTACTATGGCTACACCTTC. V usage is TRBV11-2 and J usage is TRBJ1-2; 8 bases match TRBD1. Trimming at V came to 5 bases and at J to 3 bases, leaving 5 bases not matched to a gene. The CDR3 consists of 14 residues. Germline V CDR1 and CDR2: SGHAT, FQNNGV.

V is TRBV7-2 and J is TRBJ2-7, with D hard to call. V was pared by 6 bases and J by 0 bases, with 18 bases between. In germline, CDR1 is SGHTA, CDR2 FQGNSA. This CDR3 has 16 amino acids. The CDR3 loop reads CASSPSRLLSSYEQYF. In DNA, the CDR3 is TGTGCCAGCAGTCCGAGTCGCCTTCTTAGCTCCTACGAGCAGTACTTC.

This clone was detected only once. At one boundary the junction diverges from the germline segment, which might be a read error. CDR3 nucleotides: TGTGCCAGCAGCCTAGAAGCAGGAGGAGAAGCTTTCTTT. The encoded protein is CASSLEAGGEAFF. The chain combines TRBV11-3 with TRBJ1-1; D is unresolved. Germline lookup yields CDR1 SGHNT and CDR2 YENEEA. The CDR3 has 13 residues.

The gene calls are TRBV9 and TRBJ2-7; 9 bases map to TRBD1. After removal of 1 base from V and 5 bases from J, the junction contained 4 bases not matched to a gene. The CDR3 spans 14 residues. The germline V gene encodes CDR1 SGDLS and CDR2 YYNGEE. In DNA form, the CDR3 reads TGTGCCAGCAGCGTAACCGACAGGGGGAACGAGCAGTACTTC. As protein: CASSVTDRGNEQYF. Complete variable domain (other parts from reference TRBV9 and TRBJ2-7): DSGVTQTPKHLITATGQRVTLRCSPRSGDLSVYWYQQSLDQGLQFLIQYYNGEERAKGNILERFSAQQFPDLHSELNLSSLELGDSALYFCASSVTDRGNEQYFGPGTRLTVT.

The chain employs TRBV3-1 (or the pseudogene TRBV3-2) and TRBJ2-1; possible D gene TRBD2, 6 bases. Trimming stripped 6 bases from V and 0 bases from J, with 12 bases between. Germline loops: CDR1 LGHDT, CDR2 YNNKEL (reference sequence). This CDR3 contains 15 residues. DNA for the CDR3: TGTGCCAGCAGGATTACGGGGGACTCCTACAATGAGCAGTTCTTC. This codes for CASRITGDSYNEQFF.

The gene calls are TRBV27 and TRBJ2-1; 11 nucleotides match TRBD2. Germline loops: CDR1 MNHEY, CDR2 SMNVEV (reference sequence). V shed 5 bases, J shed 7 bases, and the junction held 10 bases outside the gene matches. The CDR3 runs to 16 residues. The CDR3 is CASSPRTSGLGNEQFF. CDR3 in DNA: TGTGCCAGCAGTCCCCGGACTAGCGGGCTTGGGAATGAGCAGTTCTTC.

This clone was counted a single time. The chain links TRBV10-3 to TRBJ2-3, with D tentatively TRBD2 (6 bases). Germline V CDR1 and CDR2: ENHRY, SYGVKD. The CDR3 spans 12 residues. Trimming stripped 3 bases from V and 6 bases from J, with 7 bases between. The CDR3 protein is CAISEGRDTQYF. DNA of the CDR3: TGTGCCATCAGTGAAGGGAGGGATACGCAGTATTTT.

The V call is TRBV5-1, the J call TRBJ1-1; D perhaps matches TRBD1 (5 bases). Trimming removed 4 bases from V and 5 bases from J, with 15 bases in between. The CDR3 runs to 14 residues. Germline assignment: CDR1 SGHRS and CDR2 YFSETQ. The CDR3 DNA sequence: TGCGCCAGCAGCGGTCAGGGAGGTAGGACTGAAGCTTTCTTT. It translates to CASSGQGGRTEAFF.

The chain couples TRBV6-5 to TRBJ2-7, with TRBD1 identical over 9 bases. Germline lookup yields CDR1 MNHEY and CDR2 SVGAGI. Germline trimming cut 6 bases from V and 6 bases from J; bases unmatched to any gene: 6. The CDR3 covers 13 residues. The CDR3 DNA reads as TGTGCCAGCAGCCCCCCGGACAGGGGCGAGCAGTACTTC. This gives the protein CASSPPDRGEQYF.

CDR3 loop: CASSDRYVYEQYF. DNA of the CDR3: TGTGCCAGCTCCGACAGATATGTCTACGAGCAGTACTTC. The J gene is TRBJ2-7, the V gene TRBV27; maybe TRBD1 (5 bases). V lost 8 bases and J 3 bases, leaving 14 bases between the germline ends. The CDR3 is 13 amino acids. Germline values: CDR1 MNHEY, CDR2 SMNVEV (reference sequence).

This chain connects TRBV5-1 to TRBJ2-2; 8 bases fit TRBD2. The germline gives CDR1 SGHRS, CDR2 YFSETQ. This CDR3 is built from 16 residues. V lost 2 bases, J lost 0 bases, and 3 bases stayed unmatched. The CDR3 loop is CASSLPGGPNTGELFF. In DNA form, the CDR3 reads TGCGCCAGCAGCTTACCGGGAGGGCCGAACACCGGGGAGCTGTTTTTT.